This record concerns one T cell receptor (beta chain) sequence. These data originate in a study of cytomegalovirus exposure and HLA in healthy donors. Primers: 60 Vbeta forward and 13 Jbeta reverse. Data came from immunoSEQ multiplex PCR; TCRdb stores just in-frame clones and leaves some out. The sample shows 95,000 to 150,000 clones, 15% of them seen only once. The CDR3 runs to 18 residues. Germline CDR1 reads SGHVS; CDR2 reads FNYEAQ. J was trimmed by 3 bases and V by 1 base; bases with no gene match: 12. Sequenced sample: PBMCs. The chain is built from TRBV7-6 and TRBJ1-2; TRBD1 matches at 9 bases. This TCR derives from a woman aged 18-29 years in good health and CMV-seronegative. In DNA form, the CDR3 reads TGTGCCAGCAGCTTAGTACCCCGGGACAGGGTTAAAGACTATGGCTACACCTTC. It yields the protein CASSLVPRDRVKDYGYTF.